This T cell receptor (beta chain) is from a study of cytomegalovirus exposure and HLA in healthy donors. This clone was counted once. What it binds is not known. Whole-study results and caveats: Per published reports, the classifier diagnosed cytomegalovirus status with high specificity and sensitivity. It was 150 or so TCR beta chains that were listed as cytomegalovirus-associated. A highly shared variant cluster was judged a likely technical artifact.

It was with 60 Vbeta and 13 Jbeta primers that the PCR ran. Clones were sequenced by immunoSEQ multiplex PCR, and TCRdb holds only the in-frame ones, with some missing. The table has some 110,000 clones, over 60% seen once. Sequencing was performed on PBMCs. The clonotype originates from a man aged 25-45 years in good health and CMV-seropositive.

CDR3 nucleotides: TGTGCCAGCACCCCACTAGCGGGGGGGCCCTACGAGCAGTACTTC. Its translation: CASTPLAGGPYEQYF. The chain carries TRBV11-2 and TRBJ2-7; 13 bases are a match to TRBD2. The ends lost 7 bases at V and 2 bases at J; junction bases unmatched: 5. Looked up from germline, CDR1 is SGHAT and CDR2 is FQNNGV. The CDR3 extends over 15 amino acids.